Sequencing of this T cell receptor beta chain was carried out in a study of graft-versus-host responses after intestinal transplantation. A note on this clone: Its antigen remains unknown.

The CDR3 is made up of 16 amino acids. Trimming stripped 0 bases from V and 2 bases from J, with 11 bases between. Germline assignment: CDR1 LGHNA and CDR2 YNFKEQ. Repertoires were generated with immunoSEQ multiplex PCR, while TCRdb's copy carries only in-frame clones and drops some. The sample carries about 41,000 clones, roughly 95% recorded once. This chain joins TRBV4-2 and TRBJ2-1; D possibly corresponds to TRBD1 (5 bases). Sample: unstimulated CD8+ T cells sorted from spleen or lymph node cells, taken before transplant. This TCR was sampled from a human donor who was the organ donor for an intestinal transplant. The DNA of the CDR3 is TGTGCCAGCAGCCAAGAAGGGGCAGTTGCCTACAATGAGCAGTTCTTC. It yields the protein CASSQEGAVAYNEQFF.